The present entry profiles one T cell receptor (beta chain) with its context. Profiled with immunoSEQ multiplex PCR; TCRdb holds only in-frame clones, not every one. The sample holds approximately 120,000 clones, over 75% seen once. These data are taken from a study of blood T cell repertoires in COVID-19. Study in general: COVID-19 samples collected from the United States, Italy and Spain covered acute and convalescent phases. From T cells, B-cell-depleted T cells, or PBMCs came the material, which was cDNA or gDNA.

Trimming stripped 5 bases from V and 0 bases from J, with 14 bases between. Germline CDR1 SGHAT, CDR2 FQDESV (reference sequence). This CDR3 is built from 16 residues. This rearrangement joins TRBV11-1 to TRBJ1-3, with D tentatively TRBD1 (5 bases). Source material: peripheral blood. This TCR derives from an elderly woman with acute or convalescent COVID-19. CDR3 protein: CASSGHRLYSGNTIYF. The CDR3, as DNA: TGTGCCAGCAGCGGACACAGACTGTACTCTGGAAACACCATATATTTT. The whole variable domain, filled in from reference TRBV11-1 and TRBJ1-3, reads EAEVAQSPRYKITEKSQAVAFWCDPISGHATLYWYRQILGQGPELLVQFQDESVVDDSQLPKDRFSAERLKGVDSTLKIQPAELGDSAMYLCASSGHRLYSGNTIYFGEGSWLTVV.